This TCR beta chain comes out of a study of cytomegalovirus exposure and HLA in healthy donors (dated by TCRdb to about 2017). Looking at the study overall: In an earlier analysis of 587 of the donors, under 300 Gb of sequence data and 117 million unique TCR beta sequences from 150 million to 200 million T cells were reported. An early release covering roughly 580 HLA-typed donors comprised about 300 gigabases of sequencing data and around 80 million unique TCR sequences. Among the approximately 420 genotyped donors, around 81% belonged to the genetic ancestry cluster associated with self-reported Caucasian donors. The study was designed to test whether signatures of past pathogen exposure could be identified by cataloging public T cell receptors. The T cell repertoires of several hundred subjects were profiled by immunosequencing and related to cytomegalovirus serostatus. Along with the roughly 710-subject first cohort, a separate validation cohort of some 130 different subjects was used. To predict cytomegalovirus infection status, the study combined high-throughput TCR immunosequencing, statistical association of individual TCRs with disease status, and machine learning. In a later analysis, previously published TCR beta repertoires from hundreds of donors were re-analyzed and high-resolution HLA genotyping was added so that TCR occurrence patterns could be studied. In the later analysis, no new phenotypic data were used to find candidate immune exposures; instead, reliance was placed on TCR beta sequences and their occurrence across donors. An earlier analysis of around 540 of the donors applied high-throughput TCR beta sequencing to assess whether each TCR beta V gene segment acted as functional or pseudogenic. Donor age, sex, ethnicity and CMV serostatus were compiled together with the repertoire data. In a later genetic analysis, genome-wide SNP genotypes for 398 of the 666 donors were used, and that subset was treated as a discovery cohort. All discovery cohort repertoires had been generated using a single sequencing platform. Both class I and class II loci were covered by HLA typing, at four-digit resolution. The number of typed donors differed by locus: roughly 620-640 for A, B, C, DRB1 and DQB1; some 500 for DQA1; approximately 610 for DPA1; and some 470 for DPB1. Roughly 5 DR-DQ haplotypes were treated as single units for association and clustering because of strong linkage in the cohort. On average, 235,054 unique TCR beta nucleotide sequences were sequenced per donor among about 400 genotyped donors of the cohort, with 15% to 20% of those sequences being non-productive.

Overall results and qualifications from the work: A cluster of highly shared sequence variants was judged likely to be a technical artifact of the sequencing pipeline. In a later analysis, HLA-associated TCR beta chains were found to be more clonally expanded and to have lower generation probabilities than equally common non-associated chains. In a later analysis, most CMV-associated TCR beta chains were found to appear HLA-restricted, with HLA associations seemingly driven largely by CMV exposure. Because counts were too low, seventeen rarely observed V segments, including chromosome 9 orphons, were excluded from the earlier analysis of 500 to 700 of the donors. According to a later genetic analysis, donors in an Asian-associated ancestry cluster had fewer N-insertions in productive TCRs than the approximately 630-donor mean. A later analysis associated 15,000 or so TCR beta sequences with specific HLA alleles at a false discovery rate of 0.05. A total of about 150 TCR beta chains were listed by the study as associated with cytomegalovirus. Some IMGT-functional V segments, including TRBV6-2 and TRBV6-3, could not be told apart with the 87-base-pair reads, so those segments were excluded. It was suggested by the authors that the approach could potentially be generalized to other disease states and immunological phenotypes. Cytomegalovirus status was reported to be diagnosed by the classifier with high specificity and sensitivity in both the original and validation cohorts. A further reported finding was that TCR beta sequences accurately predicted the HLA-A and HLA-B alleles for most subjects in the first cohort. According to a later analysis, parvovirus B19, influenza, CMV and Epstein-Barr virus appeared linked to several top co-occurrence clusters. Because some donors lacked HLA typing at each locus, the association tests relied only on the typed subset. Assigning TCR associations to individual alleles was difficult when HLA alleles, especially DR and DQ, strongly co-occurred. The presence/absence analyses assumed that sequencing depth was roughly uniform across donors, and that assumption may not be true. While some public TCRs were present in many individuals, most TCR sequences turned up only very rarely across donors. A later genetic analysis associated a missense DCLRE1C variant with V-gene and J-gene trimming of TCR beta chains, and an independent cohort replicated the association. A later analysis found that TCR association rates varied across HLA loci, with DRB1 alleles showing the most associated TCRs and HLA-C alleles the fewest. In this cohort, only TCR beta chains were sequenced, and detectable features were limited by the absence of alpha or paired-chain data. Linkage disequilibrium might explain the correlated functional status among segregating V segments, but an unknown experimental factor could not be ruled out. CMV serostatus was the only immune exposure information available for the cohort. In an earlier analysis of roughly 560 of the donors, most TCR beta V segments were observed in productive rearrangements about 87% or about 30% of the time, broadly matching IMGT annotations. In vitro tests confirmed that three of the cytomegalovirus-associated TCR beta chains recognize cytomegalovirus antigens.

This clone was seen only a few times. Its antigen specificity is not known. No much larger clone exists at a distance of one base, and base qualities are not known. CDR1 and CDR2 (LNHNV, YYDKDF) derive from the germline V gene (reference sequence). The CDR3, from cysteine to phenylalanine, totals 12 residues. Only CDR3 DNA is held: 36 bases, read in frame from base 1. V is cut by 5 bases and J by 4 bases, and the space between the germline ends is 8 bases. The cohort was made up of 650 to 700 healthy bone marrow donors. At the time of sampling, every cohort member was nominally healthy, though immune exposures that went unrecorded were likely present. The donor tested CMV seropositive and was one of the 289 seropositive cohort members. A peripheral blood sample was provided by each donor, and peripheral blood mononuclear cells were used for TCR beta sequencing. The Qiagen DNeasy Blood Extraction Kit was used to extract genomic DNA from the blood cell samples.

The protocol used for the library was the immunoSEQ multiplex PCR assay. The multiplex PCR relied on a mix of 60 forward primers for TCR Vbeta segments and 13 reverse primers for TCR Jbeta segments. The CDR3 region of rearranged TCR beta genes was amplified from genomic DNA with a multiplex PCR assay. The amplified TCR beta libraries were sequenced on the Illumina HiSeq System as 87-base-pair reads. Per the source publication's procedure: Across the 600 to 700 repertoires, a later analysis counted tens of millions of unique TCR beta chains, approximately 10 million of which were shared by at least two donors. To remove PCR and sequencing errors, raw reads were error-corrected and collapsed into unique sequences using a nearest-neighbor algorithm that merged closely related sequences. CDR3 sequences were aligned to IMGT reference sequences to assign V, D and J gene segments. Each retained sequence needed at least a six-nucleotide match to both a V gene segment and a J gene segment. Rearrangements were classified as productive when the CDR3 lacked stop codons and remained in frame with V and J, and all other rearrangements were classified as non-productive. Following IMGT convention, CDR3 was defined as the stretch from the second conserved V-encoded cysteine to the conserved J-encoded phenylalanine. In an earlier analysis of around 570 of the donors, sequences lacking an unambiguous match to a single V gene segment were excluded. In an earlier analysis of approximately 560 of the donors, a V segment was called functional when productive rearrangements were above 56.7%, and segregating when the standard deviation between donors exceeded 5%. A statistical classification framework was developed to diagnose cytomegalovirus status using the catalog of TCR beta chain sequences. In a later analysis, V and J genes were assigned by comparing TCR nucleotide sequences against IMGT/GENE-DB human TR gene sequences. A later analysis assigned CDR3 sequences and most-parsimonious VDJ recombination scenarios with the TCRdist pipeline. In a later analysis, every TCR beta chain was defined by the combination of its CDR3 amino acid sequence and its V-gene family, and reads without a unique V-gene family were dropped. In a later analysis, approximately 640 highly shared, low-generation-probability nucleotide sequences were removed to address suspected cross-contamination and a sequencing artifact. A later analysis calculated a clonal expansion index for each public chain from normalized within-repertoire ranks of inferred template counts. Generation probabilities in a later analysis came from a VDJ recombination model fitted to out-of-frame rearrangements, and those results were checked against IGoR. Hypergeometric tests were used in a later analysis to score TCR-TCR, TCR-HLA and TCR-CMV co-occurrence, with a repertoire-size bias correction applied to the TCR pairs. False discovery rates were estimated in a later analysis by permuting HLA or CMV assignments 20 times. A later analysis grouped co-occurring TCRs with DBSCAN, adding TCRdist sequence similarity when clustering within HLA-allele-positive subsets. For co-occurrence clustering, repertoires with fewer than 30,000 or more than 120,000 public chains were excluded, along with four or five repertoires with anomalous nucleotide sharing. Sourced from immuneACCESS, this table was stored by TCRdb with only in-frame sequences that have V and J called. A share of the clones is absent; for the studies checked, an unresolved V gene accounts for under half, and the remainder has no known explanation. For V, J and clone size, that table is used; D and trimming come from the DNA. The sample records about 98,000 clones, about 80% of which are singletons. The top ten constitute approximately 11% of the sample.

This sequence was found in a young man in good health and CMV-seropositive. Sequenced: PBMCs. The chain is assembled from TRBV15 and TRBJ1-1; a weak D assignment points to TRBD1 (6 bases agree). The bases are TGTGCCACCAGCCAGGGGACCACTGAAGCTTTCTTT. It translates as CATSQGTTEAFF.